This T cell receptor (beta chain) was found in a study of blood T cell repertoires in COVID-19 (TCRdb year 2020). Broadly, across the study: Samples covering the acute and convalescent phases of COVID-19 were provided by collaborators in the United States, Italy and Spain. The prospective study material was composed of cDNA or gDNA derived from T cells, B-cell-depleted T cells, or PBMCs. The dataset comprised deeply sampled blood TCRbeta repertoires from subjects exposed to, actively infected with, or recovered from COVID-19. The repertoires were released in a freely available public database meant as a resource for research on the immune response to SARS-CoV-2. The samples were drawn from the first 160 participants of the ongoing ImmuneRACE study and from roughly 1,300 subjects provided by 6 global collaborators. The sample metadata nearly always contained a de-identified subject ID, COVID-19 status, age in years and sex. Where HLA class I and class II types were available, the types were taken from metadata supplied by the sample provider, not from assay-based typing.

One collaborating source in Seattle enrolled patients during active infection and followed them longitudinally through the course of disease. Collaborating institutions collected whole blood in K2EDTA tubes following their own protocols. For TCRbeta analysis, collaborators shipped samples as frozen whole blood, isolated PBMCs, or DNA extracted from either of those sample types. A remark on this clone: Its recognized antigen is unknown. The sample holds no much larger clone one base away, and base qualities are not on file. The same CDR3 can be traced to other DNA sequences in this sample.

What the research found in general, with its limitations: How much clinical and demographic metadata was included differed by source and by participant, and the metadata was provided uncurated.

TCRbeta CDR3 regions were amplified from genomic DNA by means of the immunoSEQ Assay, a bias-controlled multiplex PCR. The study's own analysis went as follows. The number of nucleated cells in each sample was estimated by amplification of reference gene primers within the assay. To quantify the absolute abundance of each unique TCRbeta CDR3 rearrangement, sequence reads were collapsed and filtered. For each sample, productive Simpson clonality was calculated by taking the square root of Simpson's diversity index across productive rearrangements. TCRdb mirrors the immuneACCESS table, restricted to in-frame sequences. Some clones are absent from its copies; in checked studies, under half trace to an unresolved V gene, and the reason for the others is unknown. Clone size and V and J calls were adopted from that table, with D and trimming inferred from the DNA. For this sample the table gives 200,000 or so clones, of which roughly 76% were detected only once. Of the sample, less than 15% is held by the ten largest clones.

CDR1 and CDR2 were assigned from the germline V gene (reference sequence) as LNHDA and SQIVND. The cysteine opens and the phenylalanine closes a CDR3 of 13 amino acids. Only CDR3 DNA is held: 39 bases, read in frame from base 1. V ends up 4 bases short and J 3 bases short, with an unmatched junction base count of 1. The V gene is TRBV19 and the J gene is TRBJ1-1; TRBD1 lines up with 8 middle nucleotides. The specimen sequenced was peripheral blood. This sequence originates from a woman aged 80 or older with COVID-19, enrolled during active disease. The CDR3 reads as follows: CASSTTGDTEAFF. The sequence in DNA is TGTGCCAGTAGTACGACAGGGGACACTGAAGCTTTCTTT.